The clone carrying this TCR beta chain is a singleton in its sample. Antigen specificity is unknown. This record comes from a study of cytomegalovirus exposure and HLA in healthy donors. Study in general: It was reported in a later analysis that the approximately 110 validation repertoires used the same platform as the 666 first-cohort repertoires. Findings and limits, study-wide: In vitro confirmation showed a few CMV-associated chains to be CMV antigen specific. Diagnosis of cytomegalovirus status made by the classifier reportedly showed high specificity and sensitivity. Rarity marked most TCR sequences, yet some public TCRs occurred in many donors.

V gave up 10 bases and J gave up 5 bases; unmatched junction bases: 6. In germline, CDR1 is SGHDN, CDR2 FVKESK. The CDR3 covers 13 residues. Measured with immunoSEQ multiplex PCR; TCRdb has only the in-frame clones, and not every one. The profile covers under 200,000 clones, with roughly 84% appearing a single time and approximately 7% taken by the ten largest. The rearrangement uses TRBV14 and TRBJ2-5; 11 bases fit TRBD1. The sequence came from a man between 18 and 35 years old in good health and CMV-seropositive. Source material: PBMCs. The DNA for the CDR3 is TGTGCCATTATCCGGGACAGGGGGGAGACCCAGTACTTC. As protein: CAIIRDRGETQYF.